This is a list of T cell receptor beta chains from one sample in a study of T-cell memory formation after mild COVID-19. Each CDR3 protein is one row after TCRdb ran MiXCR on the 5' RACE reads. The sample has about 470,000 distinct CDR3 sequences, 15% to 20% seen once. The sample consisted of PBMCs or a T cell subset sorted from them (not recorded which). The source is an adult woman who had mild COVID-19 (a few samples of this study predate the infection). Cell type and time point are not known. Each CDR3 is given with its conserved first and last residue. A D gene is named only where the DNA matches it firmly. The size of a clone is reported for some rows only, either as once, few or many, or as a class for expanded clones.

TRBD1	TRBV7-2	TRBJ2-2	few	CASSTGQGLGTGELFF	TGTGCCAGCAGCACCGGACAGGGGCTCGGCACCGGGGAGCTGTTTTTT
-	TRBV29-1	TRBJ2-7	many	CSVGGVHEQYF	TGCAGCGTTGGTGGGGTACACGAGCAGTACTTC
-	TRBV2	TRBJ1-3	-	CASSEEGSGNTIYF	TGTGCCAGCAGTGAAGAGGGTTCGGGAAACACCATATATTTT
-	TRBV9	TRBJ1-1	-	CASSADTLDSLITEAFF	TGTGCCAGCAGCGCAGATACCCTGGACAGTCTGATCACTGAAGCTTTCTTT
-	TRBV3-1	TRBJ1-6	many	CASSLTTHLHF	TGTGCCAGCAGCCTTACTACCCACCTCCACTTT
TRBD2	TRBV7-9	TRBJ2-1	few	CASSREGLAEFYNEQFF	TGTGCCAGCAGCCGAGAGGGACTAGCGGAATTCTACAATGAGCAGTTCTTC
-	TRBV4-1	TRBJ1-5	few	CASSQDERNQPQHF	TGCGCCAGCAGCCAAGATGAGCGCAATCAGCCCCAGCATTTT
TRBD1	TRBV9	TRBJ2-3	-	CASSSTGEGTDTQYF	TGTGCCAGCAGCTCGACAGGGGAAGGCACAGATACGCAGTATTTT
-	TRBV4-1	TRBJ1-2	few	CASSQEDRLPYGYTF	TGCGCCAGCAGCCAAGAGGACAGACTTCCCTATGGCTACACCTTC
-	TRBV18	TRBJ2-6	-	CASSPLEANVLTF	TGTGCCAGCTCACCACTTGAGGCCAACGTCCTGACTTTC
-	TRBV3-1	TRBJ2-3	few	CASTPGKADTQYF	TGTGCCAGCACCCCCGGTAAGGCGGATACGCAGTATTTT
-	TRBV29-1	TRBJ1-2	-	CSVVGQVADGYTF	TGCAGCGTTGTGGGGCAGGTCGCTGATGGCTACACCTTC
TRBD2	TRBV5-1	TRBJ2-7	-	CASSLAAGAGEQYF	TGCGCCAGCAGCTTGGCAGCGGGAGCCGGCGAGCAGTACTTC
TRBD2	TRBV20-1	TRBJ2-7	-	CSAREMRGSGMYEQYF	TGCAGTGCTAGGGAGATGCGGGGTAGCGGGATGTACGAGCAGTACTTC
-	TRBV12-3/TRBV12-4	TRBJ2-5	-	CASSYYGTPEETQYF	TGTGCCAGCAGTTACTATGGGACACCTGAAGAGACCCAGTACTTC
-	TRBV5-1	TRBJ1-1	-	CASSPPSHTEAFF	TGCGCCAGCAGCCCCCCGAGCCACACTGAAGCTTTCTTT
-	TRBV6-2/TRBV6-3	TRBJ1-6	once	CASSKAGLSGSPLHF	TGTGCCAGCAGCAAAGCGGGCCTCTCGGGTTCACCCCTCCACTTT
-	TRBV28	TRBJ2-7	once	CASSLSLLAIYEQYF	TGTGCCAGCAGTTTATCCCTGCTAGCAATCTACGAGCAGTACTTC
TRBD2	TRBV4-1	TRBJ2-7	few	CASSQDRTSGTYEQYF	TGCGCCAGCAGCCAAGATCGAACTAGCGGAACCTACGAGCAGTACTTC
TRBD1	TRBV7-9	TRBJ2-7	few	CASSLGPLGQMIRVYEQYF	TGTGCCAGCAGCTTAGGACCCCTGGGACAGATGATACGTGTCTACGAGCAGTACTTC
TRBD2	TRBV4-2	TRBJ2-1	-	CASSQIAGTSGRAGYNEQFF	TGTGCCAGCAGCCAAATAGCTGGGACTAGCGGGAGGGCCGGGTACAATGAGCAGTTCTTC
-	TRBV19	TRBJ1-1	-	CASTMGRDTEAFF	TGTGCCAGTACCATGGGAAGGGACACTGAAGCTTTCTTT
TRBD1	TRBV12-3/TRBV12-4	TRBJ2-5	many	CASSSTGAQETQYF	TGTGCCAGCAGTTCCACAGGGGCCCAAGAGACCCAGTACTTC
-	TRBV4-2	TRBJ1-2	few	CASSQDWGNDGYTF	TGTGCCAGCAGCCAAGATTGGGGTAATGATGGCTACACCTTC
-	TRBV3-1	TRBJ2-7	many	CASSPAGYEQYF	TGTGCCAGCAGCCCGGCCGGTTACGAGCAGTACTTC
-	TRBV29-1	TRBJ1-4	few	CSVEVTTEEKLFF	TGCAGCGTTGAAGTAACAACAGAGGAAAAACTGTTTTTT
TRBD1	TRBV12-5	TRBJ1-6	-	CASGSGTGWSPLHF	TGTGCTAGTGGTTCCGGGACAGGGTGGTCACCCCTCCACTTT
-	TRBV27	TRBJ2-7	many	CASSPGPPYEQYF	TGTGCCAGCAGTCCCGGACCCCCCTACGAGCAGTACTTC
TRBD2	TRBV4-1	TRBJ2-7	few	CASSQDRSSSGYDYEQYF	TGCGCCAGCAGCCAAGATAGGAGCTCTAGCGGGTACGATTACGAGCAGTACTTC
-	TRBV20-1	TRBJ1-5	few	CSAGGTGGQPQHF	TGCAGTGCCGGGGGTACCGGCGGTCAGCCCCAGCATTTT
-	TRBV7-6	TRBJ2-6	once	CASSTTWANVLTF	TGTGCCAGCAGTACCACTTGGGCCAACGTCCTGACTTTC
-	TRBV20-1	TRBJ1-2	few	CSARDTQGHYGYTF	TGCAGTGCTAGAGATACCCAGGGACACTATGGCTACACCTTC
TRBD1	TRBV7-2	TRBJ2-6	-	CASSSRDRASSGANVLTF	TGTGCCAGCAGCTCCCGGGACAGGGCGAGCTCTGGGGCCAACGTCCTGACTTTC
-	TRBV14	TRBJ2-2	-	CASSHLSPLAFGPGELFF	TGTGCCAGCAGCCACCTGAGCCCCCTAGCGTTCGGTCCCGGGGAGCTGTTTTTT
TRBD1	TRBV4-3	TRBJ2-4	many	CASSQEGTGPGNIQYF	TGCGCCAGCAGCCAAGAGGGGACAGGGCCAGGAAACATTCAGTACTTC
-	TRBV20-1	TRBJ1-1	-	CSARDVQGIDTEAFF	TGCAGTGCTAGAGATGTCCAGGGGATCGACACTGAAGCTTTCTTT
TRBD2	TRBV19	TRBJ2-2	-	CASTTSGGDTGELFF	TGTGCCAGTACCACTAGCGGGGGTGACACCGGGGAGCTGTTTTTT
-	TRBV28	TRBJ2-3	-	CASSFQGTSTDTQYF	TGTGCCAGCAGTTTCCAGGGAACTAGCACAGATACGCAGTATTTT
-	TRBV15	TRBJ2-4	few	CATSRDEGVANIQYF	TGTGCCACCAGCAGAGATGAGGGGGTTGCCAACATTCAGTACTTC
-	TRBV7-9	TRBJ2-5	-	CASSSGRIGVLQETQYF	TGTGCCAGCAGCTCCGGGCGCATCGGGGTACTCCAAGAGACCCAGTACTTC
-	TRBV12-3/TRBV12-4	TRBJ2-2	few	CASSPTRGRLFF	TGTGCCAGCAGTCCGACCCGTGGAAGGCTGTTTTTT
TRBD2	TRBV6-2/TRBV6-3	TRBJ2-2	few	CASTYGAGVSGELFF	TGTGCCAGCACCTACGGGGCGGGAGTATCCGGGGAGCTGTTTTTT
-	TRBV4-3	TRBJ2-3	once	CASSQAAGLDTQYF	TGCGCCAGCAGCCAGGCCGCCGGGTTAGATACGCAGTATTTT
-	TRBV5-4	TRBJ1-2	few	CASILDSREGYGYTF	TGTGCCAGCATCCTGGACAGTCGGGAGGGGTATGGCTACACCTTC
-	TRBV29-1	TRBJ2-2	-	CSVTLGTGELFF	TGCAGCGTTACTTTGGGGACCGGGGAGCTGTTTTTT
TRBD2	TRBV24-1	TRBJ2-3	few	CATSDLRGAGADTQYF	TGTGCCACCAGTGATTTGCGGGGAGCGGGGGCAGATACGCAGTATTTT
-	TRBV4-1	TRBJ2-5	few	CASSQGEVETQYF	TGCGCCAGCAGCCAAGGGGAGGTAGAGACCCAGTACTTC
-	TRBV5-1	TRBJ2-7	-	CASSSDPGSHYEQYF	TGCGCCAGCAGCTCCGACCCCGGATCACATTACGAGCAGTACTTC
TRBD2	TRBV4-3	TRBJ2-3	many	CASSQNLAGETFTDTQYF	TGCGCCAGCAGCCAGAATCTAGCGGGGGAGACGTTCACAGATACGCAGTATTTT
TRBD1	TRBV29-1	TRBJ1-2	few	CSLRTGSYGYTF	TGCAGCCTTAGGACAGGGTCTTATGGCTACACCTTC
-	TRBV20-1	TRBJ1-1	few	CSARRNTEAFF	TGCAGTGCCAGGAGAAACACTGAAGCTTTCTTT
-	TRBV7-7	TRBJ2-1	-	CASSLLDGPYNEQFF	TGTGCTAGCAGCTTACTTGACGGCCCCTACAATGAGCAGTTCTTC
TRBD2	TRBV7-2	TRBJ2-1	-	CASSLVASGSSNEQFF	TGTGCCAGCAGCTTAGTGGCTAGCGGGAGTTCCAATGAGCAGTTCTTC
-	TRBV4-1	TRBJ2-7	-	CASSQGTASSYEQYF	TGCGCCAGCAGCCAAGGGACAGCGAGCTCCTACGAGCAGTACTTC
TRBD2	TRBV29-1	TRBJ2-1	-	CSVEVVGRTYNEQFF	TGCAGCGTTGAAGTGGTCGGGAGGACTTACAATGAGCAGTTCTTC
TRBD2	TRBV25-1	TRBJ2-1	once	CASSELTSGSNYNEQFF	TGTGCCAGCAGTGAGTTGACTAGCGGGAGCAACTACAATGAGCAGTTCTTC
TRBD1	TRBV7-9	TRBJ1-2	-	CASSLGQGNGYTF	TGTGCCAGCAGCTTAGGACAGGGCAACGGCTACACCTTC
-	TRBV7-9	TRBJ1-3	few	CAIDATGLGNTIYF	TGTGCCATCGACGCGACGGGGTTAGGAAACACCATATATTTT
TRBD2	TRBV9	TRBJ2-3	-	CASSVSGGPGDTQYF	TGTGCCAGCAGCGTATCGGGGGGGCCAGGAGATACGCAGTATTTT